The T cell receptor beta chain under discussion was sequenced for a study of T cell changes during pregnancy in multiple sclerosis. Trimming removed 0 bases from V and 14 bases from J; junction bases left unmatched: 4. CDR1 is SGHKS and CDR2 is YYEKEE in the germline V gene (reference sequence). The CDR3 totals 12 residues. Repertoires were generated with immunoSEQ multiplex PCR, while TCRdb's copy carries only in-frame clones and drops some. The data contain under 110,000 clones, 91% of them singletons. The material sequenced was peripheral blood, taken before pregnancy. This receptor was taken from a female donor with multiple sclerosis, enrolled in a pregnancy study. The J gene is TRBJ2-1, the V gene TRBV5-5; 8 bases match TRBD1. CDR3 sequence reads: CASSLGQGTEFF. In nucleotides, the CDR3 is TGTGCCAGCAGCTTGGGACAGGGGACAGAGTTCTTC. The variable domain in full, with the rest retrieved from reference TRBV5-5 and TRBJ2-1, is DAGVTQSPTHLIKTRGQQVTLRCSPISGHKSVSWYQQVLGQGPQFIFQYYEKEERGRGNFPDRFSARQFPNYSSELNVNALLLGDSALYLCASSLGQGTEFFGPGTRLTVL.